The source of this T cell receptor (beta chain) is a study of cytotoxic CD8 clonotypes in ibrutinib-treated CLL. Study as a whole: Investigators reported roughly 25 partial and 2 complete responses; after median approximately 74 months, about 15 patients remained remitted and approximately twelve progressed.

In the case of this clone: What it recognizes is unknown.

Deep sequencing aimed at 1 in 200,000 to 1 in 1 million T cells' resolution. Profiling relied on immunoSEQ multiplex PCR, and the TCRdb table lists in-frame clones only, not all of them. In the table there are around 310,000 clones, about 80% of which are singletons. Findings and caveats of the study: Having risen at ibrutinib response, clonality had fallen back toward baseline by progression.

With cryopreserved PBMCs as the source, 1.5 to 2 micrograms of genomic DNA went to TCR beta libraries. The CDR3 sequence is 12 residues long. Deletions cut 4 bases from V and 4 bases from J, with 10 bases between. The germline CDR1 and CDR2 sequences are GTSNPN and SVGIG (reference sequence). The input for sequencing was PBMCs, taken before ibrutinib treatment. This clonotype was sampled from a human donor with chronic lymphocytic leukemia. The V call is TRBV30, the J call TRBJ1-2; D is unresolved. CDR3 region: CAWNPGGYGYTF. CDR3 sequence (DNA): TGTGCCTGGAACCCGGGTGGCTATGGCTACACCTTC.